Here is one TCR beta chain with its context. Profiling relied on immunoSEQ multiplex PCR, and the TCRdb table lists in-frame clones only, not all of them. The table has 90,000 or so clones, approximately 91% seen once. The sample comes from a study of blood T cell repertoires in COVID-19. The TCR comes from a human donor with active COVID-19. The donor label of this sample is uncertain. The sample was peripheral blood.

The CDR3 DNA sequence: TGTGCCAGCAGCGTTTACAGGGGGGCGAATGAAAAACTGTTTTTT. Translating gives CASSVYRGANEKLFF. The chain links TRBV11-3 to TRBJ1-4; 8 bases match TRBD1. This CDR3 is built from 15 residues. Germline V gives CDR1 SGHNT, CDR2 YENEEA. V shed 5 bases and J 5 bases; nucleotides not matched to a gene: 7.